This T cell receptor (beta chain) was found in a study of T cells in Graves' hyperthyroidism and ophthalmopathy. This clonotype came up many times. The investigators amplified TCR beta CDR3 regions from RNA transcripts. Carried out on the TCR CDR3, a first-round RT-PCR used the HTBI primer set. TCRdb re-derived calls from the multiplex PCR reads in MiXCR, one entry per CDR3 protein. The sample carries more than 250,000 distinct CDR3 sequences, approximately 14% recorded once. V lost 6 bases and J 3 bases, leaving 10 bases between the germline ends. Germline CDR1 MDHEN, CDR2 SYDVKM. CDR3 size: 13 residues.

This clonotype originated in a woman aged 50 to 65 with Graves' hyperthyroidism that later progressed to Graves' ophthalmopathy. The sample taken for sequencing was blood. The gene calls are TRBV28 and TRBJ2-3, with D perhaps matching TRBD2 (6 bases). The CDR3 DNA sequence: TGTGCCAGCAGGCGCGGGACGACAGATACGCAGTATTTT. Its translation is CASRRGTTDTQYF.